This note documents a single TCR beta chain sequence. Its target is not known. Use of 60 Vbeta and 13 Jbeta primers characterized the PCR. Authors' methods: Later work found approximately 87 million unique TCR beta chains, with roughly 11 million shared. Profiled with immunoSEQ multiplex PCR; TCRdb holds only in-frame clones, not every one. V, J and clone size are taken as reported in that table, and D and trimming were inferred from the DNA itself. The table lists 65,000 to 85,000 clones, 79% of them singletons. V trimming: 4 bases; J trimming: 4 bases; junction bases outside the gene matches: 9. Looked up from germline, CDR1 is SGHDN and CDR2 is FVKESK. The CDR3 extends over 16 amino acids. This entry comes from a study of cytomegalovirus exposure and HLA in healthy donors. Study-wide results and limits: TCR beta sequences reportedly predicted most subjects' HLA-A and HLA-B alleles accurately. Reportedly, a later analysis found an Asian-associated ancestry cluster had fewer N-insertions than the approximately 670-donor mean.

The chain employs TRBV14 and TRBJ2-2; 7 nucleotides line up with TRBD1. The TCR was taken from a woman in her thirties or forties in good health and CMV-seropositive. Sequencing was performed on PBMCs. The CDR3 DNA reads TGTGCCAGCAGCCGCCGTACAGGGGCAGGCACCGGGGAGCTGTTTTTT. Amino acids: CASSRRTGAGTGELFF.